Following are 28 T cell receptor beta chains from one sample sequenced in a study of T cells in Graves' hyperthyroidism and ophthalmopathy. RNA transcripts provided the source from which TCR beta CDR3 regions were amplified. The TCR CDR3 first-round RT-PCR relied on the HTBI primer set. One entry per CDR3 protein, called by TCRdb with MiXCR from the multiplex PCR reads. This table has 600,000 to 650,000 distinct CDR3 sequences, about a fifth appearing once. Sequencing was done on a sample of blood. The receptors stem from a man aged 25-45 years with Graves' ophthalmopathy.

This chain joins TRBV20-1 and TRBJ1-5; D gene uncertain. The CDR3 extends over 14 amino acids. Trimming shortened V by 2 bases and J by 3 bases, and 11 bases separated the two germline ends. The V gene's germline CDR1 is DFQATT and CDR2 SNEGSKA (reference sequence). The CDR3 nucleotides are TGCAGTGCTAGATTAGGGCAGATCAATCAGCCCCAGCATTTT. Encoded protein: CSARLGQINQPQHF.

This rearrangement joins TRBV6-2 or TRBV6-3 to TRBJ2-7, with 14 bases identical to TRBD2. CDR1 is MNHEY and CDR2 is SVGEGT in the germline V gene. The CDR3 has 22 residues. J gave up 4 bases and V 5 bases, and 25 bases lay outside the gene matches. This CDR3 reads CASSPALPGTSGRKKHGYEQYF. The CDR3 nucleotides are TGTGCCAGCAGTCCGGCTCTTCCGGGGACTAGCGGGAGAAAAAAACACGGATACGAGCAGTACTTC.

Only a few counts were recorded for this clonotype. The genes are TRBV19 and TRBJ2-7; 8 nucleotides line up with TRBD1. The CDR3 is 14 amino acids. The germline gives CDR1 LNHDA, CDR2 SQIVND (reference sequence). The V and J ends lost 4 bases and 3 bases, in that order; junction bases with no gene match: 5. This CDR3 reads CASSRGQAHYEQYF. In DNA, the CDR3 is TGTGCCAGTAGTAGGGGACAGGCCCACTACGAGCAGTACTTC.

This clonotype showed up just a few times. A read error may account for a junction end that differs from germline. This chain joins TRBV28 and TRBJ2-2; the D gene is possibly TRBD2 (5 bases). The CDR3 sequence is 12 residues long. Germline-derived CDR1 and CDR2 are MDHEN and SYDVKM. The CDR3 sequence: CASRTETGELSF. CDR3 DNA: TGTGCCAGCCGGACGGAAACCGGGGAGCTGTCTTTT.

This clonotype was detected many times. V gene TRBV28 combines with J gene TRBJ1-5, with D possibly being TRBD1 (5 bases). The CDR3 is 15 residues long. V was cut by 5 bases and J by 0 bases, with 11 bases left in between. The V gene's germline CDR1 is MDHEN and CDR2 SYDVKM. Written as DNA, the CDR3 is TGTGCCAGCAGTCTTACAGGTCATAGCAATCAGCCCCAGCATTTT. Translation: CASSLTGHSNQPQHF.

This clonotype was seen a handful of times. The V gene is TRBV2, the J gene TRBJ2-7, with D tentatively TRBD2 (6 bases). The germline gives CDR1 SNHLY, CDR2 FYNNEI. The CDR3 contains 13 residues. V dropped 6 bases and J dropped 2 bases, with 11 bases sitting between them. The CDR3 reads CASRGTQAYEQYF. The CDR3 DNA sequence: TGTGCCAGCAGAGGGACTCAAGCCTACGAGCAGTACTTC.

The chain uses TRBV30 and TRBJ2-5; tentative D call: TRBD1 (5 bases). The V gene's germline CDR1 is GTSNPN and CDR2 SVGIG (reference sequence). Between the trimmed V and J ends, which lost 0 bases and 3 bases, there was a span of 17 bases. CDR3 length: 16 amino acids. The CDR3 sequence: CAWSVGQGGPKETQYF. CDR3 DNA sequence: TGTGCCTGGAGTGTCGGTCAGGGCGGTCCAAAAGAGACCCAGTACTTC. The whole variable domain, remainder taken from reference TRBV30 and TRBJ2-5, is SQTIHQWPATLVQPVGSPLSLECTVEGTSNPNLYWYRQAAGRGLQLLFYSVGIGQISSEVPQNLSASRPQDRQFILSSKKLLLSDSGFYLCAWSVGQGGPKETQYFGPGTRLLVL.

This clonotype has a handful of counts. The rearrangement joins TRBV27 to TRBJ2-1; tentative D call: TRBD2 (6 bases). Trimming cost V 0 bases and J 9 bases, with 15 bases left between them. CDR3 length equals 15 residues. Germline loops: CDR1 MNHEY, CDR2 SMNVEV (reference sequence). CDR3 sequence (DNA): TGTGCCAGCAGTTTATCGGGACTGGCTATTGCTGAGCAGTTCTTC. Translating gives CASSLSGLAIAEQFF.

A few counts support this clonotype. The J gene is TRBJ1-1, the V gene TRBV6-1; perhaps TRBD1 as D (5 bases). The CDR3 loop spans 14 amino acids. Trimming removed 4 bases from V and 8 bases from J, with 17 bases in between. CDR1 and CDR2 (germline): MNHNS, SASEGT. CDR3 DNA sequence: TGTGCCAGCAGTGTCGGAGGGGCATCCGCCGAAGCTTTCTTT. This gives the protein CASSVGGASAEAFF.

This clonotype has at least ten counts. Written as DNA, the CDR3 is TGTGCCAGCGTCAGAAACACTGAAGCTTTCTTT. Translated: CASVRNTEAFF. V usage is TRBV28 and J usage is TRBJ1-1; D not resolved. The germline CDR1 and CDR2 sequences are MDHEN and SYDVKM. The CDR3 consists of 11 residues. With 8 bases removed from V and 2 bases from J, the gap between germline ends came to 6 bases.

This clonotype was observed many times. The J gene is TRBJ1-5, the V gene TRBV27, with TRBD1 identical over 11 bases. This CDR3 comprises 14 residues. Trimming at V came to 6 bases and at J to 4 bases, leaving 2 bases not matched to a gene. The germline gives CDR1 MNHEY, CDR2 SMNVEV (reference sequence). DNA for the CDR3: TGTGCCAGCAGGGGGACAGGGGGGAATCAGCCCCAGCATTTT. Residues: CASRGTGGNQPQHF.

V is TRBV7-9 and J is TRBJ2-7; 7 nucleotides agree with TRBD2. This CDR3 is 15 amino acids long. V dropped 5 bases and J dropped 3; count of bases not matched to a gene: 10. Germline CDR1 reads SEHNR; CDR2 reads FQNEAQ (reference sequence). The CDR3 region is CASSRGEQGIYEQYF. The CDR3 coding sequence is TGTGCCAGCAGCCGGGGGGAGCAGGGTATCTACGAGCAGTACTTC.

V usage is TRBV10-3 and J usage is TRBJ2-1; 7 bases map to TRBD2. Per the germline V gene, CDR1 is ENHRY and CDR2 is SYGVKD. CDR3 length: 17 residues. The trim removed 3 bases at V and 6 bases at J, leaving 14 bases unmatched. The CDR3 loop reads CAISDSGAGPRRNEQFF. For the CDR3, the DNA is TGTGCCATCAGTGACTCAGGAGCGGGACCTCGACGCAATGAGCAGTTCTTC.

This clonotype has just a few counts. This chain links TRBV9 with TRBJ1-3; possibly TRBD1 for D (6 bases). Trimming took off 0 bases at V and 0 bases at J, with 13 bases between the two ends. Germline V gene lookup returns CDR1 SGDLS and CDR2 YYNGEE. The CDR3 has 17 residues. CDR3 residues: CASSVGWGARSGNTIYF. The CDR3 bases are TGTGCCAGCAGCGTAGGATGGGGGGCCCGCTCTGGAAACACCATATATTTT.

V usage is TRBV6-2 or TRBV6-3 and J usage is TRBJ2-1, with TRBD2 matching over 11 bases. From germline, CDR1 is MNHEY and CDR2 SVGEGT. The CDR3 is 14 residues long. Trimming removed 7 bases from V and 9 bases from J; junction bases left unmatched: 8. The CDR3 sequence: CASTATSGIPEQFF. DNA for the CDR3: TGTGCCAGCACCGCGACTAGCGGGATCCCTGAGCAGTTCTTC.

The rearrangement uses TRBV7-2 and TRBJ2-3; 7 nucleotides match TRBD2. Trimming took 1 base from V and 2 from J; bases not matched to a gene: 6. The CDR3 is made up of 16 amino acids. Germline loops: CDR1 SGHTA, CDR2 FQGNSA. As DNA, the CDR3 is TGTGCCAGCAGCTTAGGGGAGGGGTACGTCACAGATACGCAGTATTTT. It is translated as CASSLGEGYVTDTQYF.

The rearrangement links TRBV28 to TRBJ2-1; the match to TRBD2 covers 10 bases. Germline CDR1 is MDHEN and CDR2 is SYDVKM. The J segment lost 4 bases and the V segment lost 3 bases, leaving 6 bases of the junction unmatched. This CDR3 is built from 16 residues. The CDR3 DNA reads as TGTGCCAGCAGTTTTTTGGAACTAGCGGGGTACAATGAGCAGTTCTTC. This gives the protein CASSFLELAGYNEQFF.

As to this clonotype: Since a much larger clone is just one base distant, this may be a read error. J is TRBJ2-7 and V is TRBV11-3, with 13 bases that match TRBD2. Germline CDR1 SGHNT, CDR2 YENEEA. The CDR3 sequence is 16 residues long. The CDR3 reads CASNLVGGTSGIEQYF. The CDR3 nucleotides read TGTGCCAGCAACTTAGTTGGTGGGACTAGCGGGATCGAGCAGTACTTC.

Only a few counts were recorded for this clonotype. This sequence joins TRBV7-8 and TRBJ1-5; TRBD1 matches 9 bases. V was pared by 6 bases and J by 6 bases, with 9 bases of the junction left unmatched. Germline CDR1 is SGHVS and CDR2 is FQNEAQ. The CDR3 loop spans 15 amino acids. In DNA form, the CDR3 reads TGTGCCAGCAGTACCGGACAGGGGATGGGTCAGCCCCAGCATTTT. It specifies CASSTGQGMGQPQHF.

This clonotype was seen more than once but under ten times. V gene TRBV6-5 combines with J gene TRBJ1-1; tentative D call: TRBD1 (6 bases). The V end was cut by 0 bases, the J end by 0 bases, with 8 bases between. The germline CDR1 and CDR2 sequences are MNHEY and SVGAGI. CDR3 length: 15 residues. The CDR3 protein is CASSYSGAMNTEAFF. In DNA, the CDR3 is TGTGCCAGCAGTTACTCGGGGGCTATGAACACTGAAGCTTTCTTT.

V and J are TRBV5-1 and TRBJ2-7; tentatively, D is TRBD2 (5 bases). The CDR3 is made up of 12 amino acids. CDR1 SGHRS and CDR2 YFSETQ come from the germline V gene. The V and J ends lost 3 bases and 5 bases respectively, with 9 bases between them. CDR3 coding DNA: TGCGCCAGCAGCTCATCCGGGAACGAGCAGTACTTC. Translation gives CASSSSGNEQYF.

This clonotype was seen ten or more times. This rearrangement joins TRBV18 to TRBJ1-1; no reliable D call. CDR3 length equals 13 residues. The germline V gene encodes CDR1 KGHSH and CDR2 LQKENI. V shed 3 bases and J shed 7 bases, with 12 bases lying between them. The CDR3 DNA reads TGTGCCAGCTCACCGGTAAGGGCTTATGAAGCTTTCTTT. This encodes CASSPVRAYEAFF.

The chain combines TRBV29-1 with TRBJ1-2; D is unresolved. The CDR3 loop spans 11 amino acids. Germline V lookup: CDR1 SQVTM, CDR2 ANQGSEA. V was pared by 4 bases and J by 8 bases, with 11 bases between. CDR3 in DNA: TGCAGCGTTGTAGCCGGGAGCGGCTACACCTTC. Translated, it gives CSVVAGSGYTF.

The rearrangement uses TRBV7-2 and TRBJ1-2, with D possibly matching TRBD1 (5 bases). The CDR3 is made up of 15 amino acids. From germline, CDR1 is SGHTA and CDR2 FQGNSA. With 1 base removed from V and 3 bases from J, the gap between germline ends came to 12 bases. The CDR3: CASSLEAGRDYGYTF. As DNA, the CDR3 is TGTGCCAGCAGCTTAGAGGCAGGGCGGGACTATGGCTACACCTTC.

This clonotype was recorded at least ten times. This CDR3 reads CASSPSGQGGNYTF. The CDR3, as DNA: TGTGCCAGCTCACCTTCGGGACAGGGAGGGAATTACACCTTC. This chain uses TRBV18 with TRBJ1-2; TRBD1 agrees at 9 bases. Germline V gene lookup returns CDR1 KGHSH and CDR2 LQKENI. Unmatched junction bases numbered 10, after V lost 3 bases and J lost 11 bases. The CDR3 consists of 14 residues.

DNA of the CDR3: TGTGCCAGCAGTGACTTAGCGGGAGGGCCTCGTTGGCAGTTCTTC. This sequence encodes CASSDLAGGPRWQFF. The V call is TRBV6-1, the J call TRBJ2-1; 11 nucleotides align to TRBD2. There are 15 residues in the CDR3. Germline V gives CDR1 MNHNS, CDR2 SASEGT. V trimming: 3 bases; J trimming: 12 bases; junction bases outside the gene matches: 10.

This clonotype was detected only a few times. The CDR3 reads CASSFLLAGGADTQYF. DNA for the CDR3: TGTGCCAGCAGCTTCCTACTAGCGGGAGGGGCAGATACGCAGTATTTT. The V call is TRBV7-9, the J call TRBJ2-3; TRBD2 agrees at 13 bases. The germline V gene encodes CDR1 SEHNR and CDR2 FQNEAQ (reference sequence). The CDR3 is made up of 16 amino acids. The junction had 4 bases not matched to a gene; V was cut back by 3 bases and J by 4 bases.

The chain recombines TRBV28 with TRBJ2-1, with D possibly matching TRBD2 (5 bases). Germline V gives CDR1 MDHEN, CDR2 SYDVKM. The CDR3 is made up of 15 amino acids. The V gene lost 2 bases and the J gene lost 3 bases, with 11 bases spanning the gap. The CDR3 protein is CASSLQVAYYNEQFF. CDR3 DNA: TGTGCCAGCAGTTTACAGGTAGCGTACTACAATGAGCAGTTCTTC.